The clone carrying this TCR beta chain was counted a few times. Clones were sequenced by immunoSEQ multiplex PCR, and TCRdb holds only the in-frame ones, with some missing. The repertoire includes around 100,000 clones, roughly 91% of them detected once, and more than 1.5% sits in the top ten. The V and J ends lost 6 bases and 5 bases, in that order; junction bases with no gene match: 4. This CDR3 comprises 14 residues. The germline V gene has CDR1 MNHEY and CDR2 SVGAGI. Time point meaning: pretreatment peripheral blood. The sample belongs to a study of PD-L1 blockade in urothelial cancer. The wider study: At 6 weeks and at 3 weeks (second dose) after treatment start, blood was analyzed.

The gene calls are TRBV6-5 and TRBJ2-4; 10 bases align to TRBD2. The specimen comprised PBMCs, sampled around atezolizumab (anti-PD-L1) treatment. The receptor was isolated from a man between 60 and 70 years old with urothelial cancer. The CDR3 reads CASRLGLAENIQYF. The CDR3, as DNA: TGTGCCAGCAGACTAGGACTAGCGGAAAACATTCAGTACTTC.